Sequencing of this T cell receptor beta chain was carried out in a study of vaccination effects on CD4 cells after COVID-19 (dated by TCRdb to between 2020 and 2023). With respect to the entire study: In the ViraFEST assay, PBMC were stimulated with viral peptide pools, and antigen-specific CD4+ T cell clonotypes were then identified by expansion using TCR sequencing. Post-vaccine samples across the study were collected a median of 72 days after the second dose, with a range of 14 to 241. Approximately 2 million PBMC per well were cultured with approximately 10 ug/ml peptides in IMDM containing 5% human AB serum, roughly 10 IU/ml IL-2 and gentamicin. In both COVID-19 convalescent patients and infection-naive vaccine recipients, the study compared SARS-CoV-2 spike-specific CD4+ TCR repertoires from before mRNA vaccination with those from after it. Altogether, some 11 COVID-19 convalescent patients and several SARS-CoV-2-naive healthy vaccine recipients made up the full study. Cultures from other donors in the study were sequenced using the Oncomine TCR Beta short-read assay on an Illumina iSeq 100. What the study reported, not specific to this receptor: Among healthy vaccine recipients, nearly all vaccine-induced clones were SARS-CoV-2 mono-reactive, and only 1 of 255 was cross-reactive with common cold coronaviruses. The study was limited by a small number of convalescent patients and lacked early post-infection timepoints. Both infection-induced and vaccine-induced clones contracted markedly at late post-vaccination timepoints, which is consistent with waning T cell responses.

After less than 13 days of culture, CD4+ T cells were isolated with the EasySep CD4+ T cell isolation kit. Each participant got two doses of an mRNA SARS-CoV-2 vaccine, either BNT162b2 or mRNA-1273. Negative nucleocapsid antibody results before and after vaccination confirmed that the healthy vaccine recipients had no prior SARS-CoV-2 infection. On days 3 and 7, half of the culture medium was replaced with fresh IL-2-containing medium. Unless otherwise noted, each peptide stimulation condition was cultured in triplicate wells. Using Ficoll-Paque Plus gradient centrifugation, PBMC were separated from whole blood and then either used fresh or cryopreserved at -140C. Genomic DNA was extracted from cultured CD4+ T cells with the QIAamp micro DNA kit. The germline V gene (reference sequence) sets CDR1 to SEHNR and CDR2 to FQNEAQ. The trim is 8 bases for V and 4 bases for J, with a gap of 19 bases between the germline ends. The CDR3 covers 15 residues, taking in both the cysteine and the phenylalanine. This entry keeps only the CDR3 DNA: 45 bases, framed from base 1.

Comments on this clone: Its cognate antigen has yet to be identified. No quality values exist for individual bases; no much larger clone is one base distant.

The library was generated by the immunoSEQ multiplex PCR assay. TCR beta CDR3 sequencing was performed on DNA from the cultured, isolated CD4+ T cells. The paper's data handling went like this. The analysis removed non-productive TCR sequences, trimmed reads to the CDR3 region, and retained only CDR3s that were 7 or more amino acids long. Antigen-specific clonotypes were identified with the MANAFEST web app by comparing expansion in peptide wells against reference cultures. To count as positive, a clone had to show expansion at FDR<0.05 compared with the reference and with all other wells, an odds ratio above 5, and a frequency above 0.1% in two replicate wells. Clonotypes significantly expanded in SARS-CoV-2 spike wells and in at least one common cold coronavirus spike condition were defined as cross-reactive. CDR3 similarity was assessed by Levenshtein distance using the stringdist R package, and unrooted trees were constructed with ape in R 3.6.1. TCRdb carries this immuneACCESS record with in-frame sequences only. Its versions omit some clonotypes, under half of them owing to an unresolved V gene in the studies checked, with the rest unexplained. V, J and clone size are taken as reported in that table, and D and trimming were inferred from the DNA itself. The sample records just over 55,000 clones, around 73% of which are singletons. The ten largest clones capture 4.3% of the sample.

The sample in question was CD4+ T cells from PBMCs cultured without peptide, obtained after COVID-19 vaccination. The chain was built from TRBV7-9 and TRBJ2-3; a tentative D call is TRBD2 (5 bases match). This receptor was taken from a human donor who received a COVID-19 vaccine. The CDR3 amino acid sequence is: CASAPGIRDSDTQYF. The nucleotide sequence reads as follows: TGTGCCAGCGCCCCGGGGATTAGGGATTCAGATACGCAGTATTTT.